These T cell receptor beta chains were read from a single sample in a study of CD8 T cells in Susac syndrome. One entry per CDR3 protein, called by TCRdb with MiXCR from the immunoSEQ multiplex PCR reads. The table records 150,000 to 200,000 distinct CDR3 sequences, around 93% of them present only once. Input material: CD4+ T cells from PBMCs. The origin of the receptors is a human donor in good health. Each CDR3 is given with its conserved first and last residue. Each record gives: D gene, J gene, V gene, CDR3 length, CDR3 protein, CDR3 DNA. D genes are given only for firm matches.

D gene: TRBD1; J gene: TRBJ1-2; V gene: TRBV19; CDR3 length: 15; CDR3 protein: CASSSQRTGGVGYTF; CDR3 DNA: TGTGCCAGTAGTTCCCAGCGGACAGGGGGTGTGGGCTACACCTTC
D gene: .; J gene: TRBJ2-2; V gene: TRBV25-1; CDR3 length: 15; CDR3 protein: CASRAGPHSTGELFF; CDR3 DNA: TGTGCCAGCAGAGCCGGGCCCCATTCCACCGGGGAGCTGTTTTTT
D gene: TRBD2; J gene: TRBJ2-2; V gene: TRBV9; CDR3 length: 15; CDR3 protein: CASTRGGSVTGELFF; CDR3 DNA: TGTGCCAGCACCCGCGGGGGGTCTGTCACCGGGGAGCTGTTTTTT
D gene: .; J gene: TRBJ2-2; V gene: TRBV7-2; CDR3 length: 15; CDR3 protein: CASRAGQKNTGELFF; CDR3 DNA: TGTGCCAGCCGGGCCGGGCAGAAGAACACCGGGGAGCTGTTTTTT
D gene: TRBD1; J gene: TRBJ2-1; V gene: TRBV2; CDR3 length: 15; CDR3 protein: CASSLRDRGYNEQFF; CDR3 DNA: TGTGCCAGCAGCCTCCGGGACAGGGGGTACAATGAGCAGTTCTTC
D gene: TRBD2; J gene: TRBJ2-1; V gene: TRBV25-1; CDR3 length: 15; CDR3 protein: CASSESGAGEDEQFF; CDR3 DNA: TGTGCCAGCAGTGAATCAGGAGCGGGGGAGGATGAGCAGTTCTTC
D gene: TRBD1; J gene: TRBJ2-2; V gene: TRBV6-1; CDR3 length: 17; CDR3 protein: CASRPAPGTGNTGELFF; CDR3 DNA: TGTGCCAGCAGACCTGCCCCTGGGACAGGGAACACCGGGGAGCTGTTTTTT
D gene: .; J gene: TRBJ2-4; V gene: TRBV12-3/TRBV12-4; CDR3 length: 14; CDR3 protein: CASSINMGKNIQYF; CDR3 DNA: TGTGCCAGCAGTATTAATATGGGCAAAAACATTCAGTACTTC
D gene: .; J gene: TRBJ2-7; V gene: TRBV5-1; CDR3 length: 13; CDR3 protein: CASSLVGNPPQYF; CDR3 DNA: TGCGCCAGCAGCTTGGTCGGGAACCCCCCGCAGTACTTC
D gene: .; J gene: TRBJ2-2; V gene: TRBV11-3; CDR3 length: 15; CDR3 protein: CASSLDQGHTGELFF; CDR3 DNA: TGTGCCAGCAGCTTAGATCAGGGGCACACCGGGGAGCTGTTTTTT
D gene: .; J gene: TRBJ1-1; V gene: TRBV5-1; CDR3 length: 15; CDR3 protein: CASSLVHRMNTEAFF; CDR3 DNA: TGCGCCAGCAGCTTGGTTCACCGGATGAACACTGAAGCTTTCTTT
D gene: TRBD1; J gene: TRBJ2-1; V gene: TRBV19; CDR3 length: 14; CDR3 protein: CASSSPDRGDEQFF; CDR3 DNA: TGTGCCAGTAGTTCACCGGACAGGGGGGATGAGCAGTTCTTC
D gene: .; J gene: TRBJ2-2; V gene: TRBV18; CDR3 length: 16; CDR3 protein: CASSPQGPTNTGELFF; CDR3 DNA: TGTGCCAGCTCACCGCAGGGGCCAACGAACACCGGGGAGCTGTTTTTT
D gene: .; J gene: TRBJ1-2; V gene: TRBV30; CDR3 length: 15; CDR3 protein: CAWTPGPGVKGGYTF; CDR3 DNA: TGTGCCTGGACCCCCGGGCCAGGGGTGAAGGGTGGCTACACCTTC
D gene: .; J gene: TRBJ2-5; V gene: TRBV20-1; CDR3 length: 11; CDR3 protein: CSARRVETQYF; CDR3 DNA: TGCAGTGCCCGCCGCGTAGAGACCCAGTACTTC
D gene: .; J gene: TRBJ1-5; V gene: TRBV6-6; CDR3 length: 16; CDR3 protein: CASTPLAGESNQPQHF; CDR3 DNA: TGTGCCAGCACCCCCCTAGCAGGGGAAAGCAATCAGCCCCAGCATTTT
D gene: .; J gene: TRBJ1-1; V gene: TRBV20-1; CDR3 length: 13; CDR3 protein: CSARAGKHTEAFF; CDR3 DNA: TGCAGTGCTAGAGCTGGGAAACACACTGAAGCTTTCTTT
D gene: .; J gene: TRBJ1-2; V gene: TRBV6-4; CDR3 length: 13; CDR3 protein: CASSPGPLEGYTF; CDR3 DNA: TGTGCCAGCAGCCCCGGGCCCCTTGAAGGCTACACCTTC
D gene: TRBD2; J gene: TRBJ2-3; V gene: TRBV9; CDR3 length: 16; CDR3 protein: CASSVWAGGTADTQYF; CDR3 DNA: TGTGCCAGCAGCGTATGGGCGGGGGGCACCGCAGATACGCAGTATTTT
D gene: .; J gene: TRBJ1-1; V gene: TRBV20-1; CDR3 length: 13; CDR3 protein: CSAIGVANTEAFF; CDR3 DNA: TGCAGTGCTATTGGAGTGGCGAACACTGAAGCTTTCTTT
D gene: TRBD1; J gene: TRBJ1-3; V gene: TRBV5-1; CDR3 length: 14; CDR3 protein: CASSLQQGMDTIYF; CDR3 DNA: TGCGCCAGCAGCTTGCAACAGGGGATGGACACCATATATTTT
D gene: .; J gene: TRBJ2-5; V gene: TRBV6-5; CDR3 length: 19; CDR3 protein: CASSYSMTRGRGVGETQYF; CDR3 DNA: TGTGCCAGCAGTTACTCGATGACTAGAGGAAGGGGGGTAGGAGAGACCCAGTACTTC